Described below is a single T cell receptor (beta chain) sequence and its context. No antigen is known for it. The CDR3 length is 13 residues. The junction had 9 bases not matched to a gene; V was cut back by 5 bases and J by 13 bases. Germline values: CDR1 MDHEN, CDR2 SYDVKM. Both 60 Vbeta primers and 13 Jbeta primers went into the PCR. Assay used: immunoSEQ multiplex PCR; TCRdb lists only in-frame clones, some missing. Of approximately 170,000 clones in the sample, almost 80% are singletons; the top ten hold less than 2%. This entry is derived from a study of cytomegalovirus exposure and HLA in healthy donors. Findings and caveats of the study: HLA restriction was apparent for most CMV-associated TCR beta chains in a later analysis.

The sequenced sample was PBMCs. This clonotype was obtained from a young woman in good health and CMV-seronegative. The V call is TRBV28, the J call TRBJ1-2, with 11 nucleotides matching TRBD1. This chain's CDR3 is CASSPTGTGGTTF. The CDR3 coding sequence is TGTGCCAGCAGTCCAACCGGGACAGGGGGAACCACCTTC.